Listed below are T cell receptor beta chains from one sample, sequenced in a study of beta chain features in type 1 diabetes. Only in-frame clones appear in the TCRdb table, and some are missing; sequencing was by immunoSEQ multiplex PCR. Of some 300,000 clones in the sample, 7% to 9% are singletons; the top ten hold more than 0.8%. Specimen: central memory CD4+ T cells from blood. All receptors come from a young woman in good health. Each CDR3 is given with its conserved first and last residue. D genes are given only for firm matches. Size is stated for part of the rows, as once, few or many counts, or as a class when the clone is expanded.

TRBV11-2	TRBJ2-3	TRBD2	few	CASSLDLSGRGPDTQYF	TGTGCCAGCAGCTTAGACCTTAGCGGGAGAGGGCCAGATACGCAGTATTTT
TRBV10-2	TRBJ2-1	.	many	CASSAYNEQFF	TGCGCCAGCAGTGCTTACAATGAGCAGTTCTTC
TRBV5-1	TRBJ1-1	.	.	CASSELRGTEAFF	TGCGCCAGCAGCGAACTCCGGGGGACTGAAGCTTTCTTT
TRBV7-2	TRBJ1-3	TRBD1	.	CASNGQGGVSGNTIYF	TGTGCCAGCAACGGACAGGGAGGAGTCTCTGGAAACACCATATATTTT
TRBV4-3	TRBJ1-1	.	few	CASSRSRNTEAFF	TGCGCCAGCAGCAGGTCGCGGAACACTGAAGCTTTCTTT
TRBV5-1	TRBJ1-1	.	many	CASSLTGLQMNTEAFF	TGCGCCAGCAGCTTGACAGGCCTACAGATGAACACTGAAGCTTTCTTT
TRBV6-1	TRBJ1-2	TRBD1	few	CASILGQGVRGYTF	TGTGCCAGCATCCTAGGACAGGGGGTGCGTGGCTACACCTTC
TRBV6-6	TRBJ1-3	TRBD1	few	CASSSTGQGAYTIYF	TGTGCCAGCAGTTCCACGGGACAGGGGGCCTACACCATATATTTT
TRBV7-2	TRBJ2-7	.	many	CASSLGISGASYEQYF	TGTGCCAGCAGCTTAGGTATTAGCGGCGCCTCCTACGAGCAGTACTTC
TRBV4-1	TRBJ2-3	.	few	CASSPPPVGGLGDTQYF	TGCGCCAGCAGCCCCCCCCCAGTCGGGGGACTTGGAGATACGCAGTATTTT